This T cell receptor (beta chain) originates from a study of shared clonotypes between healthy human individuals. CDR3 size: 11 residues. Germline loops: CDR1 SGHAT, CDR2 FQNNGV. V lost 1 base and J lost 7, with 2 bases in between. The authors distributed each subset's genomic DNA evenly over several immunoSEQ plates. Generated by immunoSEQ multiplex PCR, the TCRdb table keeps only in-frame clones and is missing some. The table records hundreds of thousands of clones, over 65% of them present only once. This clone was detected ten times or more. Its specificity is not known. Study observations and caveats: Clonotype sharing among the donors was expected to vary with sequencing depth. Having only a few donors restricted how much genetic and exposure-history diversity was captured.

The rearrangement uses TRBV11-2 and TRBJ1-3; no firm D call. The sequenced sample was memory CD4+ T cells sorted from blood. The subset is: CD45RA-negative fraction. This sequence originates from a woman under 40 in good health. Here the CDR3 reads CASSLVNTIYF. The CDR3 nucleotides are TGTGCCAGCAGCTTAGTGAACACCATATATTTT.